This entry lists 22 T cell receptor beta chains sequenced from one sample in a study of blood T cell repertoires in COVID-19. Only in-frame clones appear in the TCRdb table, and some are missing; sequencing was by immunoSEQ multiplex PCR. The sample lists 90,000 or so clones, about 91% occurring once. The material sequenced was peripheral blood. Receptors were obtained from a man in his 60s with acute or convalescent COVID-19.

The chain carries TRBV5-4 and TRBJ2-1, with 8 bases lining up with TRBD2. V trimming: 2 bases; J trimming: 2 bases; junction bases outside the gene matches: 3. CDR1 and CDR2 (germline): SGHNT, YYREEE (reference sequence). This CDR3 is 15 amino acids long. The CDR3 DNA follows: TGTGCCAGCAGCTTAGCCGGGAGGGCCTACAATGAGCAGTTCTTC. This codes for CASSLAGRAYNEQFF.

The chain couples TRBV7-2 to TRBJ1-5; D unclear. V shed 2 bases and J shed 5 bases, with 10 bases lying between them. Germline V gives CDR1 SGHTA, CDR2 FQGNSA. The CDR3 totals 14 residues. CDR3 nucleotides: TGTGCCAGCAGCTTAAGGCAGGTTGATCAGCCCCAGCATTTT. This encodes CASSLRQVDQPQHF.

The CDR3 loop is CASSVGGVGNQPQHF. The CDR3 DNA is TGTGCCAGCAGCGTGGGGGGGGTAGGCAATCAGCCCCAGCATTTT. The chain uses TRBV9 and TRBJ1-5; D may be TRBD1 (5 bases). Trimming cost V 2 bases and J 2 bases, with 11 bases left between them. The CDR3 runs to 15 residues. Per the germline V gene, CDR1 is SGDLS and CDR2 is YYNGEE. Variable domain in full (rest from reference TRBV9 and TRBJ1-5): DSGVTQTPKHLITATGQRVTLRCSPRSGDLSVYWYQQSLDQGLQFLIQYYNGEERAKGNILERFSAQQFPDLHSELNLSSLELGDSALYFCASSVGGVGNQPQHFGDGTRLSIL.

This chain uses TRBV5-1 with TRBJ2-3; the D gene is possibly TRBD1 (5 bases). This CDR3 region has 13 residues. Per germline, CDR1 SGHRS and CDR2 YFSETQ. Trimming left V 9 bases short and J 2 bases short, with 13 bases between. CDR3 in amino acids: CATADRNTDTQYF. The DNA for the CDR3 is TGCGCCACCGCAGACAGAAACACAGATACGCAGTATTTT.

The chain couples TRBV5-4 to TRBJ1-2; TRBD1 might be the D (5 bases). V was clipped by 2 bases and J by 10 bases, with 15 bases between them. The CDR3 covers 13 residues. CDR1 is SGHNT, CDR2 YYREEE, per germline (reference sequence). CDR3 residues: CASSFGTGVDYTF. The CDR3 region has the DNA TGTGCCAGCAGCTTTGGGACGGGGGTTGACTACACCTTC.

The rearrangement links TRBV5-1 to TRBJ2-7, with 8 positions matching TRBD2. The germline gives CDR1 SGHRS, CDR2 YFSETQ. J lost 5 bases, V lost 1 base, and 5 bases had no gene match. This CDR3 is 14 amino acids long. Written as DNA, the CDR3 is TGCGCCAGCAGCTTGACAGCGGGAGTAGACGAGCAGTACTTC. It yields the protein CASSLTAGVDEQYF.

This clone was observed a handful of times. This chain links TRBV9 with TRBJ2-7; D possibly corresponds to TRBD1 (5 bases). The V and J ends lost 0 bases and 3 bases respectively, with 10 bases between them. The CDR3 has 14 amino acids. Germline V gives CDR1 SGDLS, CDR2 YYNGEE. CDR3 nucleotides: TGTGCCAGCAGCGTAGGACAGTTTTACTACGAGCAGTACTTC. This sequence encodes CASSVGQFYYEQYF.

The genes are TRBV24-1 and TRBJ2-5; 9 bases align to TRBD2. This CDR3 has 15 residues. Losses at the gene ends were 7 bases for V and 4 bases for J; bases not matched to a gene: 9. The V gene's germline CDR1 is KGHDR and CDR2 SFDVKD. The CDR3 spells CATRHSGSLRETQYF. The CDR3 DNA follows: TGTGCCACCAGACATAGCGGGAGTTTGAGAGAGACCCAGTACTTC.

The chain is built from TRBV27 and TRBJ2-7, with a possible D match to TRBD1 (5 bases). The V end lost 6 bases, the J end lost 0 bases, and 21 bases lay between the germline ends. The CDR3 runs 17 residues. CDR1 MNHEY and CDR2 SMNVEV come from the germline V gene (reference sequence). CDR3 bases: TGTGCCAGCAGCCATTGGAGATCAGGGCTAAGCTCCTACGAGCAGTACTTC. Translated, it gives CASSHWRSGLSSYEQYF.

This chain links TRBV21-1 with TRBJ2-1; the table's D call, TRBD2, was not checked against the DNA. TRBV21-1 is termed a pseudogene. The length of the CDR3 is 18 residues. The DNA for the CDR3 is TGTGCCAGCAGCACAGACCGGCAACTACTAGCGGGACGCTATGAGCAGTTCTTC. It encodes CASSTDRQLLAGRYEQFF.

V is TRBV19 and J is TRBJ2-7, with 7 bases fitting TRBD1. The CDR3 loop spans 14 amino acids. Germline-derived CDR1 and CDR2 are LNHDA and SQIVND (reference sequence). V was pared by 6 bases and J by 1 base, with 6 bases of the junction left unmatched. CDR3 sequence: CASSYRDRSYEQYF. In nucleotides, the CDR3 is TGTGCCAGTAGCTATCGGGACAGATCCTACGAGCAGTACTTC.

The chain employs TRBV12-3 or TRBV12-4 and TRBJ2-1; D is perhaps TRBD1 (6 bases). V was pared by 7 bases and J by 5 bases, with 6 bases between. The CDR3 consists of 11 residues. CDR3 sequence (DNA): TGTGCCAGCAACAGGGACAATGAGCAGTTCTTC. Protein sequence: CASNRDNEQFF.

As DNA, the CDR3 is TGCGCCAGCAGCGCCACCCCGGGACAGCTCTACGAGCAGTACTTC. Its protein is CASSATPGQLYEQYF. This rearrangement joins TRBV5-1 to TRBJ2-7; 7 bases map to TRBD1. V lost 4 bases to trimming and J lost 3 bases; unmatched junction nucleotides: 10. Germline V gives CDR1 SGHRS, CDR2 YFSETQ. The CDR3 covers 15 residues.

The CDR3 loop reads CASSLRGSGNTIYF. DNA of the CDR3: TGCGCCAGCAGCTTGAGGGGCTCTGGAAACACCATATATTTT. V usage is TRBV5-1 and J usage is TRBJ1-3; a possible D gene is TRBD1 (5 bases). There are 14 residues in the CDR3. The V gene lost 1 base and the J gene lost 0 bases, with 5 bases spanning the gap. CDR1 and CDR2 from the germline V gene are SGHRS and YFSETQ.

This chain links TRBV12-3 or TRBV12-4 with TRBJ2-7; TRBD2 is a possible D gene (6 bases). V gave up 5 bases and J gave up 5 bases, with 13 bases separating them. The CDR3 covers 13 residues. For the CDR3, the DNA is TGTGCCAGCAGTCCGGACGGGGGAGACGAGCAGTACTTC. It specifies CASSPDGGDEQYF.

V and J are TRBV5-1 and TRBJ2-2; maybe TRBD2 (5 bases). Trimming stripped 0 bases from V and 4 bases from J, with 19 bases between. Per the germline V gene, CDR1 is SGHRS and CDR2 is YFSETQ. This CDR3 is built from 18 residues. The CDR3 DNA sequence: TGCGCCAGCAGCTTGGCAGGACTCACGGGGATTCGCACCGGGGAGCTGTTTTTT. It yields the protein CASSLAGLTGIRTGELFF.

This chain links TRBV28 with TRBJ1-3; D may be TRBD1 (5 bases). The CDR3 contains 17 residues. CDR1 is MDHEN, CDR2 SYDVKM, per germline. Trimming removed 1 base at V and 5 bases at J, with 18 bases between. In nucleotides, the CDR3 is TGTGCCAGCAGTTTATCCCTAGCGGGACGCCTTAGAAACACCATATATTTT. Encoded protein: CASSLSLAGRLRNTIYF. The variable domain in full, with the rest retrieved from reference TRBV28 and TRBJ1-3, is DVKVTQSSRYLVKRTGEKVFLECVQDMDHENMFWYRQDPGLGLRLIYFSYDVKMKEKGDIPEGYSVSREKKERFSLILESASTNQTSMYLCASSLSLAGRLRNTIYFGEGSWLTVV.

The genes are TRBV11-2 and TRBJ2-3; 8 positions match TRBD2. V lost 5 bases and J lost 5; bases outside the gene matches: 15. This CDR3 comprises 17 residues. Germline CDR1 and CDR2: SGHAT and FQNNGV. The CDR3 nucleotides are TGTGCCAGCAGCCCTAAGGTCCAGCGGGGGTACGTAGATACGCAGTATTTT. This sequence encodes CASSPKVQRGYVDTQYF. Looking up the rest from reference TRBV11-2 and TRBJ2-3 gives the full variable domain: EAGVAQSPRYKIIEKRQSVAFWCNPISGHATLYWYQQILGQGPKLLIQFQNNGVVDDSQLPKDRFSAERLKGVDSTLKIQPAKLEDSAVYLCASSPKVQRGYVDTQYFGPGTRLTVL.

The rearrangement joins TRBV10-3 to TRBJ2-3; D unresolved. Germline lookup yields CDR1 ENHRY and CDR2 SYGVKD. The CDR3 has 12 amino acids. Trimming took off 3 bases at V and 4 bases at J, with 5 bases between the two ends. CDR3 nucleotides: TGTGCCATCAGTGAATCGGCAGATACGCAGTATTTT. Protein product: CAISESADTQYF.

This CDR3 reads CASSTELANTEAFF. The CDR3, as DNA: TGTGCCAGTAGTACGGAACTAGCGAACACTGAAGCTTTCTTT. The chain employs TRBV19 and TRBJ1-1; D unresolved. The CDR3 spans 14 residues. CDR1 is LNHDA, CDR2 SQIVND, per germline (reference sequence). V lost 4 bases and J lost 1, with 10 bases in between.

The CDR3 reads CASSPQGASYEQYF. The CDR3, as DNA: TGTGCCAGCAGTCCACAGGGGGCCTCCTACGAGCAGTACTTC. The chain links TRBV27 to TRBJ2-7; 9 bases agree with TRBD1. Trimming took 5 bases from V and 0 from J; bases not matched to a gene: 2. The CDR3 length is 14 residues. Germline values: CDR1 MNHEY, CDR2 SMNVEV (reference sequence).

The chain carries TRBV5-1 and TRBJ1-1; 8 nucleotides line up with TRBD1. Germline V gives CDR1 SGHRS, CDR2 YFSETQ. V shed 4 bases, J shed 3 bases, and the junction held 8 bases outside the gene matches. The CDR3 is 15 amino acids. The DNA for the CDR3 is TGCGCCAGCAGCCATCAGGGGGCGGTGGACACTGAAGCTTTCTTT. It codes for CASSHQGAVDTEAFF. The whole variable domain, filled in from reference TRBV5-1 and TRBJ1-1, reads KAGVTQTPRYLIKTRGQQVTLSCSPISGHRSVSWYQQTPGQGLQFLFEYFSETQRNKGNFPGRFSGRQFSNSRSEMNVSTLELGDSALYLCASSHQGAVDTEAFFGQGTRLTVV.